Reported below is one T cell receptor (beta chain). Its antigen has not been determined. No base quality information exists; no much larger clone differs at one position. A single peripheral blood draw of about 116 mL on average was collected from each donor into heparinised tubes. A BD FACSAria II was used to sort naive, central memory, regulatory and stem cell-like memory CD4+ T cells with a panel that included CD45RO, CCR7, CD25, CD127, CD95 and CD27. All sorted populations exceeded 95% purity. PBMCs were separated immediately by Lymphoprep density gradient centrifugation and were stained directly, without being cultured. Samples were stained and sorted in pairs, with one healthy donor and one patient per experiment, so that batch effects were minimized. The cysteine opens and the phenylalanine closes a CDR3 of 16 amino acids. Only CDR3 DNA remains: 48 bases, in frame from the first base. As encoded in the germline V gene, CDR1 is MGHDK while CDR2 is SYGVNS. Compared with germline, V lacks 1 base and J lacks 4 bases; bases without a gene match: 7.

The data originate from a study of beta chain features in type 1 diabetes (dated by TCRdb to the late 2010s). Context from the whole study: Mean age, gender distribution, total cell number and subset yield did not differ between patients and healthy donors. In the study, TCRB repertoires of sorted circulating CD4+ T cell subsets from recently diagnosed type 1 diabetes patients were compared with those of matched healthy donors. A total of approximately 100 million sorted cells were examined across all samples, and the number of cells per subset was strongly correlated with RNA yield. Naive and central memory subsets were obtained from all 30 or so donors, but regulatory and stem cell-like memory subsets were isolated from only 8 patients and about 8 healthy donors. The full study reports these points: A moderate but significant shortening of TCRB CDR3 length was observed in type 1 diabetes patients in all four CD4+ subsets. Only small numbers of individuals were included in the HLA sub-analyses, which left unresolved whether HLA type had any influence on TCRB rearrangement. Shorter templates might have been favored by PCR, but patient and control samples were amplified and corrected together, so both groups would have been affected equally by any skew. Naive, central memory and regulatory TCRB repertoires appeared to be more alike among patients than among healthy donors. Fewer insertions and more nucleotide deletions at VDJ recombination sites were observed in patients with type 1 diabetes, implying thymic rearrangement abnormalities. Because cDNA was sequenced instead of genomic DNA, highly expressing activated cells could be over-represented, though the groups showed no difference in activation or CD3 levels.

The entire amount of isolated RNA was reverse transcribed using the High Capacity cDNA Reverse Transcription Kit, so the sequenced TCRB transcripts were expressed ones. Naive, central memory and regulatory T cell samples underwent deep immunoSEQ sequencing, averaging roughly 3.4 million total reads per sample. After sorted cells were lysed in RLT buffer, RNA was extracted with DNase-treated RNeasy Micro or Mini kits, with the choice depending on cell number. To prevent cross-contamination, each cell subset was processed individually, whereas patient and healthy donor samples were processed jointly. Using the immunoSEQ multiplex PCR, TCRB sequences were amplified from cDNA into 87-bp fragments spanning the CDR3 region. The amplicons were sequenced using the Illumina HiSeq platform. As for how the authors treated the data: Synthetic template baselines were used to correct PCR bias computationally, reads within Hamming distance 2 were collapsed together, and singletons that could not be merged were discarded. By aligning reads against IMGT, V, D and J genes, CDR3 length, and insertions or deletions at six rearrangement sites were assigned. Within each subset, clonotype counts were normalized to sorted cell number, after which true diversity and Gini coefficients were computed with the tcR R package. The overlap coefficient, calculated on TCRB nucleotide sequences, was used to quantify repertoire sharing. Out-of-frame TCRB sequences from naive cells were analyzed to stand in for the pre-selection repertoire. TCRdb's version of the immuneACCESS table is confined to in-frame rearrangements and falls short of the full clone set. An unresolved V gene accounts for under half of the shortfall where checked; the remainder is of unknown origin. That table supplies the V and J calls and clone size; D and trimming were determined from the DNA. This sample is represented by around 330,000 clones; 11% of them were singletons. The ten largest clones capture roughly 0.016% of the sample.

The chain was built from TRBV25-1 and TRBJ2-4, and TRBD1 matches 7 of the central bases. Sequenced: naive CD4+ T cells from blood. The cell subset or site label here, explained by the study, means: true naive CD4+ T cells. This receptor was identified in a woman between 25 and 40 years old in good health. The DNA reads as follows: TGTGCCAGCAGTGAATTGGAGGAGACAGGGAAAAACATTCAGTACTTC. It is translated as CASSELEETGKNIQYF.